This is a list of T cell receptor beta chains from one sample in a study of blood T cells in healthy people across ages. One entry per CDR3 protein, called by TCRdb with MiXCR from the 5' RACE reads. Counted here are over 700,000 distinct CDR3 sequences, about 53% occurring once; the ten biggest clones make up around 41%. Sequenced sample: blood. These receptors originate from a man aged 80 or over in good health. Both conserved end residues are part of each CDR3. A D gene is named only where the DNA matches it firmly. Size tells how often a clone was seen (once, few, many) or the class of an expanded clone, and some rows leave it out.

D	V	size	length	J	DNA	CDR3
.	TRBV14	.	14	TRBJ2-3	TGTGCCAGCAGCCAAGAATCCCGCAGAGATACGCAGTATTTT	CASSQESRRDTQYF
.	TRBV25-1	.	13	TRBJ2-1	TGTGCCAGCAGTGATCCTCCGGACTATGAGCAGTTCTTC	CASSDPPDYEQFF
.	TRBV6-5	few	15	TRBJ2-5	TGTGCCAGCAGTTATTCGGCCAGCAAAAGGGAGACCCAGTACTTC	CASSYSASKRETQYF
.	TRBV3-1	.	14	TRBJ1-1	TGTGCCAGCAGCCAAGGTCCAGGGCACACTGAAGCTTTCTTT	CASSQGPGHTEAFF
.	TRBV14	.	16	TRBJ2-6	TGTGCCAGCAGCCAAGACGTACACTCTGGGGCCAACGTCCTGACTTTC	CASSQDVHSGANVLTF
.	TRBV12-3/TRBV12-4	.	13	TRBJ2-7	TGTGCCAGCAGTTTACTTGGGGCGGCTGAGCAGTACTTC	CASSLLGAAEQYF
TRBD2	TRBV29-1	few	16	TRBJ2-5	TGCAGCGCCCGAGGGGCTAGCGGGAGGGACCAAGAGACCCAGTACTTC	CSARGASGRDQETQYF
.	TRBV7-3	.	15	TRBJ2-1	TGTGCCAGCAGCAGACTTGCGGGCGGAAACAATGAGCAGTTCTTC	CASSRLAGGNNEQFF
.	TRBV9	.	17	TRBJ2-2	TGTGCCAGCAGCGTAGCCCATAATCGCCGGGGCACCGGGGAGCTGTTTTTT	CASSVAHNRRGTGELFF
TRBD2	TRBV2	.	16	TRBJ2-3	TGTGCCAGCAGTGAACAGGCTAGCGGATACACAGATACGCAGTATTTT	CASSEQASGYTDTQYF
TRBD1	TRBV24-1	few	16	TRBJ1-2	TGTGCCACCAGTGACAGCCGTCGGACAGGGCTCTATGGCTACACCTTC	CATSDSRRTGLYGYTF
.	TRBV6-1	.	14	TRBJ1-5	TGTGCCAGCAGCCCCAACACAGGGAATCAGCCCCAGCATTTT	CASSPNTGNQPQHF
TRBD1	TRBV3-1	few	14	TRBJ2-3	TGTGCCAGCAGCCGAAGGGACAGTACAGATACGCAGTATTTT	CASSRRDSTDTQYF
TRBD2	TRBV20-1	once	17	TRBJ2-4	TGCAGTGCTAGAGATATGAGGGTAGCGGGGGAAAAAAACATTCAGTACTTC	CSARDMRVAGEKNIQYF
.	TRBV10-3	once	14	TRBJ2-5	TGTGCCATCAGTGTATCGGCGAACCAAGAGACCCAGTACTTC	CAISVSANQETQYF